These T cell receptor beta chains were read from a single sample in a study of blood T cell repertoires in COVID-19. Sequencing was performed with immunoSEQ multiplex PCR; in TCRdb, only in-frame clones are kept and a portion is missing. The sample includes some 250,000 clones, approximately 82% seen only once; the top ten take approximately 15%. The sample taken for sequencing was PBMCs or T cells enriched from blood (not recorded which). These receptors came from a man between 40 and 49 years old who had recovered from COVID-19. The conserved cysteine and the conserved F or W are not part of the CDR3 here.

v_gene	j_gene	CDR3aa
TRBV27	TRBJ1-4	ASSSMAGYGEKLF
TRBV9	TRBJ2-7	ASSVGQNNEQY
TRBV5-1	TRBJ2-3	ASSLARDTQY
TRBV2	TRBJ1-5	ASSERTGNDQPQH
TRBV2	TRBJ2-1	ASSDPSGSSYNEQF
TRBV6-5	TRBJ1-5	ATKQASYSNQPQH
TRBV12-2	TRBJ2-3	ASRLGRVPDTQY
TRBV18	TRBJ2-7	ASSLYSGTPYEQY
TRBV3-1/TRBV3-2	TRBJ2-3	ASSQGSAGGQTQY
TRBV6-2/TRBV6-3	TRBJ1-2	ASSGDRGRDGYT
TRBV15	TRBJ1-4	ATSPREPNEKLF
TRBV29-1	TRBJ2-5	SGQGAKETQY
TRBV4-2	TRBJ1-3	ASSPRGQMAGNTIY
TRBV11-2	TRBJ2-1	ASSPRTNRHEQF
TRBV7-2	TRBJ1-4	ASSPGQWDGKLF
TRBV28	TRBJ1-5	ASSSRQGSQPQH
TRBV4-2	TRBJ2-7	ASSHPGYEQY
TRBV3-1/TRBV3-2	TRBJ2-2	ASSLGAVGELF
TRBV7-3	TRBJ2-1	ASSLNTGQYNEQF
TRBV12-3/TRBV12-4	TRBJ1-1	ASSFTRAEAF
TRBV28	TRBJ1-5	ASSLVSGAGTPHQPQH
TRBV11-2	TRBJ1-6	ASSLGPQGSPLH
TRBV2	TRBJ1-2	ASRREGVNYGYT
TRBV6-2/TRBV6-3	TRBJ1-5	ASSYLWAVNQPQH
TRBV28	TRBJ2-7	ASSRPGGKAYEQY
TRBV19	TRBJ1-5	ASRGPVGQPQH
TRBV19	TRBJ1-5	ASTPSSRQPQH
TRBV3-1/TRBV3-2	TRBJ2-5	ASSSGGGRKTQY
TRBV19	TRBJ1-2	ASRGGSGYT
TRBV4-3	TRBJ2-7	ASSQVIGQGYEQY
TRBV20-1	TRBJ1-6	SASGGRGVSYNSPLH
TRBV11-2	TRBJ1-6	ASSSDRGRNSPLH
TRBV12-3/TRBV12-4	TRBJ1-1	ASSLVNTEAF
TRBV19	TRBJ1-6	ASSIDAGRNSPLH